A selection of T cell receptor beta chains follows, all from one sample in a study of T cells in Graves' hyperthyroidism and ophthalmopathy. TCRdb reprocessed the multiplex PCR reads via MiXCR and lists one record per CDR3 protein. Altogether 300,000 to 350,000 distinct CDR3 sequences are present, around 20% being singletons, with the ten largest covering about 50%. The sample comprised blood. The receptors derive from a woman aged 50 to 60 with Graves' hyperthyroidism. The CDR3 runs from the conserved cysteine through the conserved F or W. A D gene is named only where the DNA matches it firmly. Clone size is not always given. Where it is, it says once, few, many or a class for expanded clones.

CDR3 protein	CDR3 DNA	clone size	V gene	J gene	D gene
CSARVTRAQGGYTF	TGCAGTGCTAGAGTAACCAGGGCGCAAGGCGGCTACACCTTC	-	TRBV20-1	TRBJ1-2	-
CASSLAIKGTEAFF	TGTGCCAGCAGCTTGGCCATAAAAGGTACTGAAGCTTTCTTT	few	TRBV5-8	TRBJ1-1	-
CASSPRITEAFF	TGTGCCAGCAGCCCTAGGATCACTGAAGCTTTCTTT	many	TRBV6-1	TRBJ1-1	-
CASSSSVSAGELFF	TGTGCCAGCAGTTCGTCCGTCTCGGCCGGGGAGCTGTTTTTT	-	TRBV6-1	TRBJ2-2	-
CATSRGTNSGNTIYF	TGTGCCACCAGCAGAGGGACGAACTCTGGAAACACCATATATTTT	few	TRBV15	TRBJ1-3	-
CATSRDGNYNSPLHF	TGTGCCACCAGCAGGGACGGGAACTATAATTCACCCCTCCACTTT	many	TRBV15	TRBJ1-6	-
CASSLNLMETQYF	TGTGCCAGCAGTCTGAATCTCATGGAGACCCAGTACTTC	few	TRBV6-1	TRBJ2-5	-
CASSLSIGTGRLSEQYF	TGTGCCAGCAGTTTATCGATAGGTACAGGGAGGTTGTCCGAGCAGTACTTC	many	TRBV27	TRBJ2-7	-
CASSPRGGTDTQYF	TGTGCCAGCTCACCACGGGGAGGCACAGATACGCAGTATTTT	many	TRBV18	TRBJ2-3	-
CASSLLGGGENTEAFF	TGTGCCAGCTCACTCCTTGGAGGGGGCGAGAACACTGAAGCTTTCTTT	few	TRBV18	TRBJ1-1	TRBD1
CASSFVAGLGEKLFF	TGTGCCAGCAGCTTCGTCGCGGGCCTTGGTGAAAAACTGTTTTTT	few	TRBV7-9	TRBJ1-4	-
CASSGGPYF	TGTGCCAGCAGCGGTGGACCGTACTTC	-	TRBV5-8	TRBJ2-5	-
CASSPPRGLLYEQYF	TGTGCCAGCTCACCGCCGCGGGGGTTACTCTACGAGCAGTACTTC	many	TRBV18	TRBJ2-7	TRBD2
CASSLPGGGIEKLFF	TGTGCCAGCAGTTTACCGGGGGGCGGGATTGAAAAACTGTTTTTT	many	TRBV28	TRBJ1-4	-
CASSFEWPRAFYEQYF	TGTGCCAGCAGTTTCGAATGGCCGAGGGCCTTCTACGAGCAGTACTTC	many	TRBV12-3/TRBV12-4	TRBJ2-7	-
CASSGQRPPYEQYF	TGTGCCAGCAGTGGTCAGAGGCCACCATACGAGCAGTACTTC	many	TRBV28	TRBJ2-7	-
CASSSGTSGTYEQYF	TGTGCCAGCAGTTCTGGGACTAGCGGGACCTACGAGCAGTACTTC	-	TRBV6-2/TRBV6-3	TRBJ2-7	TRBD2
CASGTRNTDTQYF	TGTGCTAGTGGCACACGCAACACAGATACGCAGTATTTT	-	TRBV12-5	TRBJ2-3	-